The 24 T cell receptor beta chains given below trace back to one sample, sequenced in a study of blood T cell repertoires in COVID-19. Sequenced by immunoSEQ multiplex PCR; TCRdb stores in-frame clones only, minus some. The table includes around 95,000 clones, about 84% detected once. Sequencing input: peripheral blood. The receptors come from a human donor in a cohort sampled during active COVID-19.

The chain has TRBV3-1 (or the pseudogene TRBV3-2) and TRBJ1-4; TRBD1 might be the D (5 bases). V lost 4 bases to trimming and J lost 8 bases, with 26 bases between them. The CDR3 is made up of 18 amino acids. Germline CDR1 LGHDT, CDR2 YNNKEL (reference sequence). The chain's CDR3 is CASSPSDRISGHREKLFF. The CDR3 bases are TGTGCCAGCAGCCCAAGTGATAGGATATCAGGGCATAGGGAAAAACTGTTTTTT.

V and J are TRBV6-2 or TRBV6-3 and TRBJ1-2, with 7 bases fitting TRBD1. The germline gives CDR1 MNHEY, CDR2 SVGEGT. J lost 0 bases, V lost 5 bases, and 3 bases had no gene match. The CDR3 runs 14 residues. CDR3 in amino acids: CASSKGTANYGYTF. The DNA of the CDR3 is TGTGCCAGCAGTAAGGGGACAGCTAACTATGGCTACACCTTC.

V is TRBV4-1 and J is TRBJ1-4; 7 bases are a match to TRBD1. The CDR3 covers 15 residues. Germline V CDR1 and CDR2: MGHRA, YSYEKL. Trimming cost V 1 base and J 7 bases; bases outside gene matches: 6. CDR3 sequence: CASSQGEGAFEKLFF. The CDR3 DNA follows: TGCGCCAGCAGCCAAGGAGAGGGGGCTTTTGAAAAACTGTTTTTT.

The rearrangement joins TRBV13 to TRBJ1-2; D not certain. This CDR3 has 14 amino acids. Germline CDR1 PRHDT, CDR2 FYEKMQ (reference sequence). Between the trimmed V and J ends, which lost 1 base and 2 bases, there was a span of 8 bases. The DNA for the CDR3 is TGTGCCAGCAGCTTAGATGCGATGAACTATGGCTACACCTTC. This codes for CASSLDAMNYGYTF. The full variable domain, its missing parts supplied by reference TRBV13 and TRBJ1-2, is AAGVIQSPRHLIKEKRETATLKCYPIPRHDTVYWYQQGPGQDPQFLISFYEKMQSDKGSIPDRFSAQQFSDYHSELNMSSLELGDSALYFCASSLDAMNYGYTFGSGTRLTVV.

The rearrangement links TRBV7-9 to TRBJ1-4; D may be TRBD1 (5 bases). Germline V gives CDR1 SEHNR, CDR2 FQNEAQ (reference sequence). Trimming cost V 5 bases and J 0 bases, with 19 bases left between them. The CDR3 length is 18 residues. For the CDR3, the DNA is TGTGCCAGCAGCCCTCGGGGGGGATCCTTGGCAACTAATGAAAAACTGTTTTTT. This encodes CASSPRGGSLATNEKLFF.

The chain recombines TRBV14 with TRBJ1-3; 7 bases are shared with TRBD1. The CDR3 loop spans 13 amino acids. The germline V gene has CDR1 SGHDN and CDR2 FVKESK. Germline trimming cut 8 bases from V and 4 bases from J; bases unmatched to any gene: 5. The CDR3: CASAGTAGNTIYF. The CDR3 DNA sequence: TGTGCCAGCGCCGGGACAGCAGGAAACACCATATATTTT.

V usage is TRBV7-9 and J usage is TRBJ2-5, with TRBD2 identical over 7 bases. Germline trimming cut 2 bases from V and 2 bases from J; bases unmatched to any gene: 2. The CDR3 runs to 14 residues. Looked up from germline, CDR1 is SEHNR and CDR2 is FQNEAQ (reference sequence). CDR3 region: CASSLPGGQETQYF. CDR3 bases: TGTGCCAGCAGCTTACCGGGAGGACAAGAGACCCAGTACTTC. The full variable domain, in which reference TRBV7-9 and TRBJ2-5 provide the parts outside the CDR3, is DTGVSQNPRHKITKRGQNVTFRCDPISEHNRLYWYRQTLGQGPEFLTYFQNEAQLEKSRLLSDRFSAERPKGSFSTLEIQRTEQGDSAMYLCASSLPGGQETQYFGPGTRLLVL.

CDR3 DNA sequence: TGTGCCAGCGGACTACCCCTCCAAGAGACCCAGTACTTC. Amino acid sequence: CASGLPLQETQYF. V usage is TRBV6-5 and J usage is TRBJ2-5; perhaps TRBD2 as D (6 bases). V gave up 8 bases and J gave up 1 base, with 11 bases separating them. The germline V gene has CDR1 MNHEY and CDR2 SVGAGI. This CDR3 has 13 amino acids.

This rearrangement joins TRBV6-5 to TRBJ1-2; 8 bases fit TRBD1. CDR3 length equals 13 residues. V lost 4 bases to trimming and J lost 13 bases; unmatched junction nucleotides: 11. Looked up from germline, CDR1 is MNHEY and CDR2 is SVGAGI. The CDR3 DNA reads as TGTGCCAGCAGTTCCCCGGCAGGGGGCCACTCCACCTTC. Its protein is CASSSPAGGHSTF.

This chain connects TRBV2 to TRBJ2-2; 7 bases are shared with TRBD1. Germline V gives CDR1 SNHLY, CDR2 FYNNEI. With V trimmed by 6 bases and J by 6 bases, 4 bases remained unmatched. CDR3 length equals 13 residues. In DNA, the CDR3 is TGTGCCAGCAGGACAGGGCTGGCCGGGGAGCTGTTTTTT. As protein: CASRTGLAGELFF.

The chain recombines TRBV5-1 with TRBJ2-1, with 8 bases aligning to TRBD2. Germline V gives CDR1 SGHRS, CDR2 YFSETQ. There are 14 residues in the CDR3. Trimming took 3 bases from V and 10 from J; bases not matched to a gene: 9. The CDR3 region has the DNA TGCGCCAGCAGCTCGCGGCGGGGGGAGAGGGAGCAGTTCTTC. It specifies CASSSRRGEREQFF.

The chain links TRBV5-1 to TRBJ1-3, with D possibly being TRBD1 (5 bases). The V end lost 3 bases, the J end lost 2 bases, and 15 bases lay between the germline ends. The germline V gene has CDR1 SGHRS and CDR2 YFSETQ. The length of the CDR3 is 16 residues. The CDR3 here is CASSSQSGGAGNTIYF. The CDR3 nucleotides are TGCGCCAGCAGCTCCCAGTCCGGGGGAGCTGGAAACACCATATATTTT.

This clone was picked up one time. The chain carries TRBV2 and TRBJ1-2; 11 bases match TRBD1. The length of the CDR3 is 14 residues. Germline-derived CDR1 and CDR2 are SNHLY and FYNNEI. J gave up 5 bases and V 8 bases, and 7 bases lay outside the gene matches. CDR3 in DNA: TGTGCCAGCGGGGGGACAGGGGGTGGGTATGGCTACACCTTC. It codes for CASGGTGGGYGYTF.

CDR3 sequence (DNA): TGTGCCAGCAGTTCGTGGGACAGCAATATCGGAAACACCATATATTTT. It yields the protein CASSSWDSNIGNTIYF. The chain joins TRBV28 to TRBJ1-3, with TRBD1 matching 7 bases. After removal of 4 bases from V and 4 bases from J, the junction contained 10 bases not matched to a gene. There are 16 residues in the CDR3. CDR1 MDHEN and CDR2 SYDVKM come from the germline V gene.

The CDR3 loop is CASSLGTGVYEQYF. In DNA, the CDR3 is TGTGCCAGCAGCTTAGGGACAGGGGTCTACGAGCAGTACTTC. This chain links TRBV11-3 with TRBJ2-7; TRBD1 agrees at 9 bases. V shed 1 base and J 3 bases; nucleotides not matched to a gene: 1. Looked up from germline, CDR1 is SGHNT and CDR2 is YENEEA. The CDR3 runs 14 residues.

This rearrangement joins TRBV6-2 or TRBV6-3 to TRBJ2-5, with 9 bases aligning to TRBD2. Looked up from germline, CDR1 is MNHEY and CDR2 is SVGEGT. The CDR3 extends over 17 amino acids. Germline trimming cut 4 bases from V and 3 bases from J; bases unmatched to any gene: 12. CDR3 protein: CASSFSAGGQNKETQYF. The DNA for the CDR3 is TGTGCCAGCAGTTTCTCAGCGGGGGGCCAAAACAAAGAGACCCAGTACTTC.

The chain carries TRBV10-2 and TRBJ1-2; D is unresolved. Germline V lookup: CDR1 WSHSY, CDR2 SAAADI. The CDR3 sequence is 13 residues long. Between the trimmed V and J ends, which lost 5 bases and 4 bases, there was a span of 11 bases. The CDR3 loop reads CASSSGSSYGYTF. CDR3 nucleotide sequence: TGCGCCAGCAGTTCCGGGTCCTCCTATGGCTACACCTTC.

The chain is built from TRBV9 and TRBJ1-1, with 9 bases identical to TRBD1. This CDR3 has 15 residues. CDR1 and CDR2 (germline): SGDLS, YYNGEE. V gave up 3 bases and J gave up 3 bases; unmatched junction bases: 6. The CDR3 nucleotides are TGTGCCAGCAGCGACCACAGGGGGCGGGACACTGAAGCTTTCTTT. Translated, it gives CASSDHRGRDTEAFF.

The gene calls are TRBV25-1 and TRBJ1-2; a possible D gene is TRBD1 (6 bases). The CDR3 covers 16 residues. Germline loops: CDR1 MGHDK, CDR2 SYGVNS. V dropped 3 bases and J dropped 0 bases, with 14 bases sitting between them. CDR3 sequence (DNA): TGTGCCAGCAGTGACACCGGGACACCGTCTAACTATGGCTACACCTTC. It translates to CASSDTGTPSNYGYTF.

This chain uses TRBV18 with TRBJ1-1; D unclear. Germline CDR1 and CDR2: KGHSH and LQKENI. This CDR3 is 14 amino acids long. V gave up 4 bases and J gave up 1 base, with 10 bases separating them. The CDR3 DNA follows: TGTGCCAGCTCACGAGGAATAGAGAACACTGAAGCTTTCTTT. It translates to CASSRGIENTEAFF.

V usage is TRBV2 and J usage is TRBJ1-3; 7 bases map to TRBD1. CDR1 and CDR2 (germline): SNHLY, FYNNEI. Trimming took 8 bases from V and 1 from J; bases not matched to a gene: 5. The CDR3 has 14 residues. The CDR3 nucleotides read TGTGCCAGCCTGGGACAGCGATCTGGAAACACCATATATTTT. Its protein product is CASLGQRSGNTIYF.

This clone was found a few times. This sequence joins TRBV11-2 and TRBJ2-2; TRBD1 is a possible D gene (5 bases). Trimming cost V 1 base and J 1 base, with 7 bases left between them. CDR1 is SGHAT, CDR2 FQNNGV, per germline. CDR3 length: 15 residues. The CDR3 here is CASSLARVNTGELFF. The CDR3 DNA reads as TGTGCCAGCAGCTTAGCCAGGGTGAACACCGGGGAGCTGTTTTTT.

The chain couples TRBV19 to TRBJ1-6; a weak D match, TRBD1 (6 bases). Germline CDR1 LNHDA, CDR2 SQIVND (reference sequence). The CDR3 totals 13 residues. The germline V and J ends were trimmed by 6 bases and 7 bases, with 10 bases remaining between them. The CDR3, as DNA: TGTGCCAGTAGGCTTGACAGGAATTCACCCCTCCACTTT. Amino acids: CASRLDRNSPLHF.

This clone was picked up a small number of times. The chain combines TRBV29-1 with TRBJ2-7; D unclear. Germline CDR1 and CDR2: SQVTM and ANQGSEA. V was shortened by 4 bases and J by 3 bases, with 10 bases between the two germline ends. The CDR3 has 12 amino acids. CDR3 DNA: TGCAGCGTTGTGTGGGCAGGCTACGAGCAGTACTTC. Amino acid sequence: CSVVWAGYEQYF.